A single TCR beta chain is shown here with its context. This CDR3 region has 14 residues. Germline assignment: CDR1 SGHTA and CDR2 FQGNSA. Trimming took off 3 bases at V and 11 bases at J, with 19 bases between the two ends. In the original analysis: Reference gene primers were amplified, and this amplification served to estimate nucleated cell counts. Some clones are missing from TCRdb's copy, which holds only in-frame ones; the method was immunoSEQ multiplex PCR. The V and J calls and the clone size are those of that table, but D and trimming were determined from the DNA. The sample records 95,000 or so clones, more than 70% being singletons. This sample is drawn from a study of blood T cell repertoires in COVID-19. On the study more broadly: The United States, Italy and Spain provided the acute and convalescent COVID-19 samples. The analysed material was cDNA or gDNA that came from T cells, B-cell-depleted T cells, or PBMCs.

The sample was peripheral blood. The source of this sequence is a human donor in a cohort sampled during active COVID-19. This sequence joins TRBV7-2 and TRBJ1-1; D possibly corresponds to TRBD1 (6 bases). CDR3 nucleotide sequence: TGTGCCAGCAGCTTGGCGCAGGACAGTCGGAGCGCTTTCTTT. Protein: CASSLAQDSRSAFF.